This T cell receptor (beta chain) comes out of a study of blood T cell repertoires in COVID-19. Study-level information: Acute-phase and convalescent COVID-19 samples originated in the United States, Italy and Spain. T cells, B-cell-depleted T cells, or PBMCs provided the cDNA or gDNA that served as material.

This CDR3 has 18 residues. V was clipped by 0 bases and J by 2 bases, with 17 bases between them. The V gene's germline CDR1 is SGHRS and CDR2 YFSETQ. In the original analysis: It was from reference gene primer amplification that nucleated cell counts were estimated. Only in-frame clones appear in the TCRdb table, and some are missing; sequencing was by immunoSEQ multiplex PCR. V and J calls and clone size are those listed in that table; D and trimming were worked out from the DNA. The sample holds 150,000 to 200,000 clones, about 86% seen once. The sequencing sample was made of peripheral blood. The TCR was taken from a man between 65 and 85 years old with active or convalescent COVID-19. The J gene is TRBJ2-2, the V gene TRBV5-1; possible D gene TRBD1, 6 bases. CDR3 bases: TGCGCCAGCAGCTTGGTCGCCCCCCGGGACACAAACACCGGGGAGCTGTTTTTT. Its protein is CASSLVAPRDTNTGELFF.